This entry describes one T cell receptor beta chain. Its target is unknown. With 60 Vbeta and 13 Jbeta primers, the PCR was carried out. The assay was immunoSEQ multiplex PCR, and TCRdb's table has in-frame clones only and misses some. The table lists about 160,000 clones, 65% to 85% of them singletons. CDR3 length: 19 amino acids. Germline V gene sequence: CDR1 SGHRS, CDR2 YFSETQ. The ends lost 0 bases at V and 4 bases at J; junction bases unmatched: 15. This sample is drawn from a study of cytomegalovirus exposure and HLA in healthy donors. The study's findings and limits: A previous analysis found most TCR beta V segments productive roughly 87% or roughly 30% of the time. Owing to their indistinguishability, certain V segments, notably TRBV6-2 and TRBV6-3, were excluded. Later on, a genetic analysis was performed. It linked a missense variant in DCLRE1C with V- and J-gene trimming of TCR beta.

Sequencing was carried out using PBMCs. The source of this sequence is a woman aged 50 to 60 in good health and CMV-seropositive. The chain employs TRBV5-1 and TRBJ1-5, with TRBD1 matching 8 bases. The chain's CDR3 is CASSLGPQGERRRNQPQHF. The CDR3 DNA follows: TGCGCCAGCAGCTTGGGCCCACAGGGGGAACGACGGCGTAATCAGCCCCAGCATTTT.